One and the same sample provided the 26 T cell receptor beta chains below, sequenced in a study of early stage breast cancer tumors. The repertoire was sequenced with immunoSEQ multiplex PCR; TCRdb's copy has only in-frame clones and lacks some. The sample gives some 14,000 clones, about four fifths of which show up once; 7.5% to 8% is in the top ten. The sequenced sample was normal breast tissue next to the tumor. Receptors originate from a person aged 50-59 years with breast cancer.

The chain links TRBV11-3 to TRBJ2-1; TRBD2 matches at 9 bases. V lost 5 bases, J lost 8 bases, and 10 bases stayed unmatched. The CDR3 runs to 15 residues. CDR1 and CDR2 from the germline V gene are SGHNT and YENEEA. The CDR3 nucleotides are TGTGCCAGCAGCCCCCGGACTAGCGACGGGGATGAGCAGTTCTTC. It translates to CASSPRTSDGDEQFF. Drawing the rest from reference TRBV11-3 and TRBJ2-1, the complete variable domain is EAGVVQSPRYKIIEKKQPVAFWCNPISGHNTLYWYLQNLGQGPELLIRYENEEAVDDSQLPKDRFSAERLKGVDSTLKIQPAELGDSAVYLCASSPRTSDGDEQFFGPGTRLTVL.

This chain uses TRBV27 with TRBJ2-7; 7 bases are shared with TRBD1. The CDR3 has 14 residues. The V gene's germline CDR1 is MNHEY and CDR2 SMNVEV (reference sequence). V dropped 4 bases and J dropped 0; count of bases not matched to a gene: 3. CDR3 protein: CASSSTGSSYEQYF. CDR3 in DNA: TGTGCCAGCAGTTCGACAGGGAGCTCCTACGAGCAGTACTTC.

In DNA form, the CDR3 reads TGCGCCAGCAGCAAAATGACAGCCGGCTCTGGAAACACCATATATTTT. Translating gives CASSKMTAGSGNTIYF. V usage is TRBV5-1 and J usage is TRBJ1-3; D may be TRBD1 (5 bases). Per germline, CDR1 SGHRS and CDR2 YFSETQ. Trimming took 4 bases from V and 0 from J, leaving 14 bases between them. The CDR3 runs 16 residues.

The chain couples TRBV30 to TRBJ2-3; perhaps TRBD2 as D (5 bases). V gave up 8 bases and J gave up 6 bases, with 12 bases separating them. There are 11 residues in the CDR3. The V gene's germline CDR1 is GTSNPN and CDR2 SVGIG (reference sequence). CDR3 amino acids: CARRRGDTQYF. The CDR3 bases are TGTGCCAGAAGAAGAGGGGATACGCAGTATTTT. Based on the CDR3 plus reference TRBV30 and TRBJ2-3, the full variable domain is SQTIHQWPATLVQPVGSPLSLECTVEGTSNPNLYWYRQAAGRGLQLLFYSVGIGQISSEVPQNLSASRPQDRQFILSSKKLLLSDSGFYLCARRRGDTQYFGPGTRLTVL.

In DNA form, the CDR3 reads TGTGCCAGCAGCCCCTTTCGGGAGGGCCTCACGGGGGAGCTGTTTTTT. Protein product: CASSPFREGLTGELFF. The V and J genes are TRBV7-8 and TRBJ2-2; 8 positions match TRBD2. Germline V CDR1 and CDR2: SGHVS, FQNEAQ. The CDR3 is made up of 16 amino acids. The V gene end was trimmed by 5 bases and the J gene end by 8 bases; junction bases not matched to a gene: 13. Full variable domain (outside the CDR3, taken from reference TRBV7-8 and TRBJ2-2): GAGVSQSPRYKVAKRGQDVALRCDPISGHVSLFWYQQALGQGPEFLTYFQNEAQLDKSGLPSDRFFAERPEGSVSTLKIQRTQQEDSAVYLCASSPFREGLTGELFFGEGSRLTVL.

The chain couples TRBV7-9 to TRBJ2-7; tentative D call: TRBD1 (6 bases). The V gene lost 1 base and the J gene lost 2 bases, with 12 bases spanning the gap. CDR3 length: 15 residues. Germline CDR1 is SEHNR and CDR2 is FQNEAQ (reference sequence). CDR3 amino acids: CASSLGTGLAYEQYF. DNA of the CDR3: TGTGCCAGCAGCTTAGGAACAGGGTTAGCCTACGAGCAGTACTTC.

The rearrangement links TRBV9 to TRBJ1-5; 9 nucleotides agree with TRBD1. This CDR3 has 14 residues. The ends lost 7 bases at V and 4 bases at J; junction bases unmatched: 6. Germline lookup yields CDR1 SGDLS and CDR2 YYNGEE. The CDR3 sequence is CASSTGTGNQPQHF. Written as DNA, the CDR3 is TGTGCCAGCTCCACCGGGACAGGGAATCAGCCCCAGCATTTT. Full variable domain (remainder filled in from reference TRBV9 and TRBJ1-5): DSGVTQTPKHLITATGQRVTLRCSPRSGDLSVYWYQQSLDQGLQFLIQYYNGEERAKGNILERFSAQQFPDLHSELNLSSLELGDSALYFCASSTGTGNQPQHFGDGTRLSIL.

V is TRBV5-6 and J is TRBJ2-7; D is unresolved. This CDR3 spans 15 amino acids. V was clipped by 0 bases and J by 3 bases, with 13 bases between them. Germline CDR1 SGHDT, CDR2 YYEEEE. The CDR3 region has the DNA TGTGCCAGCAGCTTGGGCTACGGCAAATTCTACGAGCAGTACTTC. This codes for CASSLGYGKFYEQYF.

This clone appeared once. This chain connects TRBV13 to TRBJ2-7, with D possibly TRBD1 on 6 matching bases. The CDR3 extends over 14 amino acids. Germline-derived CDR1 and CDR2 are PRHDT and FYEKMQ (reference sequence). The V end was cut by 1 base, the J end by 3 bases, with 10 bases between. The CDR3 nucleotides read TGTGCCAGCAGCTTAGATCCGGACAGCTACGAGCAGTACTTC. It encodes CASSLDPDSYEQYF.

V is TRBV5-4 and J is TRBJ2-3, with D unresolved. The germline V gene encodes CDR1 SGHNT and CDR2 YYREEE (reference sequence). The CDR3 length is 13 residues. Trimming pared 1 base from V and 4 bases from J, leaving 7 bases between. This CDR3 reads CASSLPGPDTQYF. The CDR3 nucleotides read TGTGCCAGCAGCTTGCCAGGTCCAGATACGCAGTATTTT.

The V and J genes are TRBV9 and TRBJ1-1; 9 bases map to TRBD1. V lost 0 bases, J lost 1 base, and 7 bases stayed unmatched. CDR1 and CDR2 from the germline V gene are SGDLS and YYNGEE. CDR3 length: 17 residues. The DNA of the CDR3 is TGTGCCAGCAGCGTAGGGGACAGGGAGGTATGGAACACTGAAGCTTTCTTT. Translated, it gives CASSVGDREVWNTEAFF.

This clone was detected only once. The genes are TRBV4-3 and TRBJ2-1; 12 bases map to TRBD2. The CDR3 extends over 18 amino acids. Germline V CDR1 and CDR2: LGHNA, YSLEER. Trimming removed 1 base from V and 6 bases from J; junction bases left unmatched: 10. DNA of the CDR3: TGCGCCAGCAGCCAAGGGGTGAGACTAGCGGGAGAAGGCAATGAGCAGTTCTTC. Its translation: CASSQGVRLAGEGNEQFF.

V and J are TRBV7-2 and TRBJ1-2; 8 nucleotides align to TRBD1. J was trimmed by 5 bases and V by 1 base; bases with no gene match: 6. CDR3 length: 15 amino acids. CDR1 and CDR2 from the germline V gene are SGHTA and FQGNSA. The CDR3 here is CASSLDSGGTYGYTF. The CDR3 DNA sequence: TGTGCCAGCAGCTTAGATTCAGGGGGCACATATGGCTACACCTTC.

The chain uses TRBV5-5 and TRBJ2-7; 11 bases align to TRBD2. The CDR3 is 17 residues long. The junction had 10 bases not matched to a gene; V was cut back by 3 bases and J by 2 bases. Germline V gene lookup returns CDR1 SGHKS and CDR2 YYEKEE (reference sequence). The CDR3 loop is CASSWGLAAGSPYEQYF. CDR3 sequence (DNA): TGTGCCAGCAGCTGGGGACTAGCGGCAGGATCCCCCTACGAGCAGTACTTC.

Sample share makes this clone medium-sized (0.01 to 0.1%). The chain uses TRBV7-2 and TRBJ1-6; 8 bases are a match to TRBD1. The germline V gene encodes CDR1 SGHTA and CDR2 FQGNSA. The CDR3 extends over 18 amino acids. V gave up 4 bases and J gave up 2 bases; unmatched junction bases: 10. The CDR3 sequence: CASSSDRAGVTYNSPLHF. CDR3 bases: TGTGCCAGCAGCTCGGACAGGGCCGGGGTGACCTATAATTCACCCCTCCACTTT.

The gene calls are TRBV11-3 and TRBJ2-3; the D gene is possibly TRBD2 (6 bases). The V gene's germline CDR1 is SGHNT and CDR2 YENEEA. This CDR3 region has 14 residues. Trimming took 8 bases from V and 0 from J, leaving 12 bases between them. CDR3 bases: TGTGCCAGCGCCTCCGGAGGGAGCACAGATACGCAGTATTTT. It specifies CASASGGSTDTQYF.

V usage is TRBV9 and J usage is TRBJ1-2, with D possibly TRBD1 on 5 matching bases. CDR3 length: 17 amino acids. In germline, CDR1 is SGDLS, CDR2 YYNGEE. V lost 0 bases to trimming and J lost 5 bases, with 20 bases between them. CDR3 protein: CASSVGGVGDRLYGYTF. CDR3 sequence (DNA): TGTGCCAGCAGCGTAGGGGGGGTCGGGGATCGACTTTATGGCTACACCTTC.

This chain uses TRBV6-5 with TRBJ1-2; D is unclear. Germline V gene sequence: CDR1 MNHEY, CDR2 SVGAGI. The CDR3 is made up of 14 amino acids. V dropped 2 bases and J dropped 8 bases, with 15 bases sitting between them. The CDR3: CASSYAFNAVGYTF. As DNA, the CDR3 is TGTGCCAGCAGTTACGCCTTCAATGCGGTCGGCTACACCTTC.

V is TRBV7-2 and J is TRBJ2-3, with a tentative D call TRBD2 (7 bases). Germline V gene data show CDR1 as SGHTA and CDR2 as FQGNSA. V lost 6 bases and J lost 0, with 13 bases in between. CDR3 length: 15 residues. The CDR3 nucleotides are TGTGCCAGCAGAAAGGGAGGGGGGAGCACAGATACGCAGTATTTT. It is translated as CASRKGGGSTDTQYF. The variable domain in full, completed from reference TRBV7-2 and TRBJ2-3, reads GAGVSQSPSNKVTEKGKDVELRCDPISGHTALYWYRQSLGQGLEFLIYFQGNSAPDKSGLPSDRFSAERTGGSVSTLTIQRTQQEDSAVYLCASRKGGGSTDTQYFGPGTRLTVL.

This chain links TRBV15 with TRBJ2-7; D is possibly TRBD1 or TRBD2 (6 bases each). In germline, CDR1 is LNHNV, CDR2 YYDKDF (reference sequence). V lost 0 bases, J lost 3 bases, and 12 bases lay in between. The CDR3 sequence is 15 residues long. CDR3 DNA: TGTGCCACCAGCAGAGACGGGGGCGCAAACTACGAGCAGTACTTC. Protein sequence: CATSRDGGANYEQYF.

The chain links TRBV5-5 to TRBJ2-5, with 10 bases lining up with TRBD1. The CDR3 is 16 residues long. V was pared by 0 bases and J by 0 bases, with 2 bases of the junction left unmatched. Germline CDR1 SGHKS, CDR2 YYEKEE (reference sequence). For the CDR3, the DNA is TGTGCCAGCAGCTTGGGGACAGGGGGTAACCAAGAGACCCAGTACTTC. Its protein product is CASSLGTGGNQETQYF.

V is TRBV5-1 and J is TRBJ2-7; 11 nucleotides agree with TRBD2. This CDR3 has 15 residues. V dropped 4 bases and J dropped 7; count of bases not matched to a gene: 10. Germline CDR1 and CDR2: SGHRS and YFSETQ. The CDR3 region has the DNA TGCGCCAGCAGCGACCAACTAGCGGGGGCCCGGGAGCAGTACTTC. Translated, it gives CASSDQLAGAREQYF. The full variable domain, completed using reference TRBV5-1 and TRBJ2-7, is KAGVTQTPRYLIKTRGQQVTLSCSPISGHRSVSWYQQTPGQGLQFLFEYFSETQRNKGNFPGRFSGRQFSNSRSEMNVSTLELGDSALYLCASSDQLAGAREQYFGPGTRLTVT.

This rearrangement joins TRBV7-2 to TRBJ2-5, with a possible D match to TRBD2 (7 bases). Germline CDR1 is SGHTA and CDR2 is FQGNSA. Trimming took 5 bases from V and 3 from J, leaving 10 bases between them. The CDR3 is 13 amino acids. CDR3 region: CASSRGGKETQYF. The CDR3 bases are TGTGCCAGCAGCAGGGGGGGGAAAGAGACCCAGTACTTC.

The V gene is TRBV11-3, the J gene TRBJ1-4; 7 nucleotides match TRBD1. The CDR3 sequence is 16 residues long. The V gene's germline CDR1 is SGHNT and CDR2 YENEEA. V shed 4 bases and J 2 bases; nucleotides not matched to a gene: 7. CDR3 loop: CASSYQATGTNEKLFF. CDR3 bases: TGTGCCAGCAGCTACCAAGCGACAGGGACTAATGAAAAACTGTTTTTT.

The chain uses TRBV9 and TRBJ2-7, with unresolved D. Germline V gives CDR1 SGDLS, CDR2 YYNGEE. The CDR3 is 14 residues long. V was cut by 0 bases and J by 6 bases, with 13 bases left in between. The CDR3, as DNA: TGTGCCAGCAGCGTAGAGGCGGTTCCTGCCGAGCAGTACTTC. Amino acid sequence: CASSVEAVPAEQYF.

This clone has more than one count but fewer than ten. This chain joins TRBV7-8 and TRBJ2-2; no definite D call. There are 16 residues in the CDR3. Trimming cost V 2 bases and J 0 bases, with 10 bases left between them. Looked up from germline, CDR1 is SGHVS and CDR2 is FQNEAQ. The CDR3, as DNA: TGTGCCAGCAGCTTAATTCGCACGCCGAACACCGGGGAGCTGTTTTTT. It codes for CASSLIRTPNTGELFF.